A single sample is the source of the 24 T cell receptor beta chains below, sequenced in a study of T cells in Graves' hyperthyroidism and ophthalmopathy. Authors of the study amplified TCR beta CDR3 regions from RNA transcripts. A first-round RT-PCR of the TCR CDR3 used the HTBI primer set. TCRdb analysed the multiplex PCR reads with MiXCR anew, one entry per CDR3 protein. The data contain 200,000 to 250,000 distinct CDR3 sequences, 15% to 20% of them seen just once; the ten biggest clones take up under 65%. The sequenced material came from blood. The receptors were gathered from a man in his forties or fifties with Graves' hyperthyroidism.

This clonotype was observed a few times. This chain joins TRBV6-2 or TRBV6-3 and TRBJ2-5, with 9 bases identical to TRBD2. Germline V CDR1 and CDR2: MNHEY, SVGEGT. After removal of 2 bases from V and 2 bases from J, the junction contained 12 bases not matched to a gene. The CDR3 runs to 18 residues. DNA of the CDR3: TGTGCCAGCAGTTACGGTTTTGCTAGCGGGATCCTGCAAGAGACCCAGTACTTC. Its protein is CASSYGFASGILQETQYF.

This clonotype was seen repeatedly, ten times or more. This chain uses TRBV6-2 or TRBV6-3 with TRBJ2-7, with no clear D. The V gene lost 2 bases and the J gene lost 7 bases, with 15 bases spanning the gap. Per the germline V gene, CDR1 is MNHEY and CDR2 is SVGEGT. CDR3 size: 14 residues. The CDR3 coding sequence is TGTGCCAGCAGTTACCCCGGACGTATGGGTGAGCAGTACTTC. Protein sequence: CASSYPGRMGEQYF.

This chain uses TRBV14 with TRBJ1-1, with a weak D call TRBD1 (5 bases). This CDR3 has 15 amino acids. The V gene lost 5 bases and the J gene lost 3 bases, with 16 bases spanning the gap. Germline V gives CDR1 SGHDN, CDR2 FVKESK. The DNA of the CDR3 is TGTGCCAGCAGCGCTGACCGGGACCGATACACTGAAGCTTTCTTT. Translating gives CASSADRDRYTEAFF.

The J gene is TRBJ2-6, the V gene TRBV3-2. TRBV3-2 is a pseudogene locus. The CDR3 spans 19 residues. The CDR3 is CASSQVHPPWSSGANVLTF. The DNA of the CDR3 is TGTGCCAGCAGCCAAGTCCATCCCCCATGGAGCTCTGGGGCCAACGTCCTGACTTTC.

In this sample, this clonotype turned up many times. This chain connects TRBV24-1 to TRBJ2-3, with D unresolved. V dropped 5 bases and J dropped 2 bases, with 7 bases sitting between them. Germline CDR1 reads KGHDR; CDR2 reads SFDVKD. The CDR3 length is 13 residues. The DNA of the CDR3 is TGTGCCACCAGTGGATACGACACAGATACGCAGTATTTT. This sequence encodes CATSGYDTDTQYF.

This clonotype appeared once. The rearrangement uses TRBV20-1 and TRBJ2-3; TRBD2 matches at 9 bases. Per germline, CDR1 DFQATT and CDR2 SNEGSKA (reference sequence). V lost 5 bases and J lost 1; bases outside the gene matches: 1. CDR3 length equals 13 residues. The CDR3 loop is CSALAGGTDTQYF. The CDR3 DNA sequence: TGCAGTGCTTTAGCGGGAGGCACAGATACGCAGTATTTT.

The CDR3 reads CASSASRGETQYF. CDR3 DNA sequence: TGTGCCAGCAGTGCGAGCAGGGGAGAGACCCAGTACTTC. This sequence joins TRBV2 and TRBJ2-5; maybe TRBD1 (6 bases). Germline V gene sequence: CDR1 SNHLY, CDR2 FYNNEI. Trimming removed 4 bases from V and 4 bases from J, with 10 bases in between. The CDR3 runs to 13 residues. Based on the CDR3 plus reference TRBV2 and TRBJ2-5, the full variable domain is EPEVTQTPSHQVTQMGQEVILRCVPISNHLYFYWYRQILGQKVEFLVSFYNNEISEKSEIFDDQFSVERPDGSNFTLKIRSTKLEDSAMYFCASSASRGETQYFGPGTRLLVL.

This clonotype was counted at least ten times. This chain uses TRBV6-6 with TRBJ2-7, with TRBD2 as a possible D gene (6 bases). Germline V gives CDR1 MNHNY, CDR2 SVGAGI (reference sequence). The V and J ends lost 2 bases and 6 bases respectively, with 20 bases between them. This CDR3 region has 16 residues. The CDR3 sequence is CASSYARDWPPSEQYF. As DNA, the CDR3 is TGTGCCAGCAGTTACGCCCGGGACTGGCCCCCTTCCGAGCAGTACTTC.

This clonotype was seen ten or more times. The V and J genes are TRBV7-9 and TRBJ2-3; the match to TRBD2 covers 12 bases. This CDR3 has 16 residues. V lost 1 base and J lost 4; bases outside the gene matches: 3. The germline V gene has CDR1 SEHNR and CDR2 FQNEAQ (reference sequence). The CDR3 region is CASSLGLAGGPDTQYF. CDR3 DNA: TGTGCCAGCAGCTTAGGGCTAGCGGGAGGGCCAGATACGCAGTATTTT.

The rearrangement links TRBV14 to TRBJ1-1; unclear D gene. V lost 0 bases and J lost 8, with 13 bases in between. The CDR3 spans 14 residues. CDR1 is SGHDN and CDR2 is FVKESK in the germline V gene. The CDR3 protein is CASSQEDIIQEAFF. The CDR3 bases are TGTGCCAGCAGCCAAGAAGATATCATCCAGGAAGCTTTCTTT.

This clonotype has at least ten counts. The V and J genes are TRBV6-2 or TRBV6-3 and TRBJ2-2; TRBD2 agrees at 16 bases. The length of the CDR3 is 17 residues. V shed 6 bases and J 5 bases; nucleotides not matched to a gene: 6. Per germline, CDR1 MNHEY and CDR2 SVGEGT. The DNA of the CDR3 is TGTGCCAGCAGCGGGACTAGCGGGAGGGCTCGGACCGGGGAGCTGTTTTTT. This translates into CASSGTSGRARTGELFF.

Many counts were recorded for this clonotype. The chain has TRBV24-1 and TRBJ2-5; D gene ambiguous. This CDR3 is 13 amino acids long. V was pared by 5 bases and J by 1 base, with 7 bases between. The germline CDR1 and CDR2 sequences are KGHDR and SFDVKD. The CDR3 DNA follows: TGTGCCACCAGTGGGGCTCTCCAAGAGACCCAGTACTTC. Amino acid sequence: CATSGALQETQYF.

This clonotype was observed at least ten times. The rearrangement links TRBV5-1 to TRBJ2-1, with 7 bases lining up with TRBD2. J was trimmed by 7 bases and V by 5 bases; bases with no gene match: 9. Germline V gene sequence: CDR1 SGHRS, CDR2 YFSETQ. The CDR3 is 14 residues long. The CDR3 is CASSAVAGENEQFF. The CDR3 nucleotides read TGCGCCAGCAGTGCGGTAGCGGGCGAGAATGAGCAGTTCTTC.

This clonotype occurred many times. The chain links TRBV28 to TRBJ2-3; no definite D call. CDR3 length: 14 residues. V lost 6 bases and J 2 bases, leaving 12 bases between the germline ends. Germline CDR1 MDHEN, CDR2 SYDVKM. CDR3 nucleotide sequence: TGTGCCAGCAGCCGTGTGGGAAACACAGATACGCAGTATTTT. This encodes CASSRVGNTDTQYF.

The chain couples TRBV19 to TRBJ2-7, with TRBD1 matching 10 bases. This CDR3 spans 14 amino acids. The V gene end was trimmed by 6 bases and the J gene end by 2 bases; junction bases not matched to a gene: 4. Germline lookup yields CDR1 LNHDA and CDR2 SQIVND (reference sequence). Written as DNA, the CDR3 is TGTGCCAGTAGGCTGGACAGGGGGGCCTACGAGCAGTACTTC. It encodes CASRLDRGAYEQYF.

Ten or more counts support this clonotype. The rearrangement uses TRBV7-9 and TRBJ2-7; 8 bases are a match to TRBD1. The germline V gene has CDR1 SEHNR and CDR2 FQNEAQ (reference sequence). The CDR3 contains 17 residues. V dropped 5 bases and J dropped 5; count of bases not matched to a gene: 17. The CDR3 bases are TGTGCCAGCAGCCCGACAGGGGTTAGGCCCCTCGGTCACGAGCAGTACTTC. Translating gives CASSPTGVRPLGHEQYF.

This clonotype was seen at least ten times. The chain has TRBV5-1 and TRBJ2-3, with D possibly matching TRBD2 (5 bases). With 0 bases removed from V and 2 bases from J, the gap between germline ends came to 13 bases. The CDR3 runs to 16 residues. From germline, CDR1 is SGHRS and CDR2 YFSETQ. The CDR3 DNA reads TGCGCCAGCAGCTTGGCCGGCGGAGCGGCCACAGATACGCAGTATTTT. It specifies CASSLAGGAATDTQYF.

In its sample, this clonotype was seen many times. The rearrangement uses TRBV20-1 and TRBJ1-1; possibly TRBD1 for D (5 bases). Trimming cost V 6 bases and J 0 bases, with 11 bases left between them. Germline V lookup: CDR1 DFQATT, CDR2 SNEGSKA (reference sequence). CDR3 length: 13 residues. The CDR3 DNA sequence: TGCAGTGCCAAGGGACGTATGAACACTGAAGCTTTCTTT. As protein: CSAKGRMNTEAFF.

This chain connects TRBV18 to TRBJ1-3; D gene ambiguous. This CDR3 comprises 14 residues. The germline CDR1 and CDR2 sequences are KGHSH and LQKENI. Deletions cut 3 bases from V and 2 bases from J, with 8 bases between. The CDR3 coding sequence is TGTGCCAGCTCACCGAGCTCTCCTGGAAACACCATATATTTT. Its protein product is CASSPSSPGNTIYF. Together with reference TRBV18 and TRBJ1-3, the CDR3 gives the full variable domain: NAGVMQNPRHLVRRRGQEARLRCSPMKGHSHVYWYRQLPEEGLKFMVYLQKENIIDESGMPKERFSAEFPKEGPSILRIQQVVRGDSAAYFCASSPSSPGNTIYFGEGSWLTVV.

This clonotype was counted many times. The chain uses TRBV2 and TRBJ2-5; 8 nucleotides align to TRBD1. The germline V gene encodes CDR1 SNHLY and CDR2 FYNNEI. V was clipped by 7 bases and J by 2 bases; unmatched bases: 9. The CDR3 is made up of 15 amino acids. CDR3: CASKLGTGTQETQYF. The CDR3 DNA reads as TGTGCCAGCAAACTCGGGACAGGTACACAAGAGACCCAGTACTTC.

The chain couples TRBV7-9 to TRBJ2-1; 8 nucleotides align to TRBD2. Germline V gene sequence: CDR1 SEHNR, CDR2 FQNEAQ (reference sequence). CDR3 length: 14 residues. Losses at the gene ends were 5 bases for V and 9 bases for J; bases not matched to a gene: 9. CDR3 residues: CASSPPSGWSEQFF. In DNA form, the CDR3 reads TGTGCCAGCAGCCCACCTAGCGGGTGGTCTGAGCAGTTCTTC.

There are many counts of this clonotype. The chain couples TRBV28 to TRBJ2-7; 7 bases agree with TRBD2. Per germline, CDR1 MDHEN and CDR2 SYDVKM. V dropped 5 bases and J dropped 6; count of bases not matched to a gene: 4. The length of the CDR3 is 12 residues. Here the CDR3 reads CASSGSGGEQYF. In nucleotides, the CDR3 is TGTGCCAGCAGTGGGTCGGGAGGCGAGCAGTACTTC.

This clonotype was detected a few times. This chain uses TRBV19 with TRBJ2-2, with 15 bases identical to TRBD2. With 2 bases clipped from V and 6 bases from J, the junction kept 4 bases outside the gene matches. The germline CDR1 and CDR2 sequences are LNHDA and SQIVND (reference sequence). This CDR3 region has 17 residues. CDR3 in DNA: TGTGCCAGTAGTATATTGGGACTAGCGGGAGGTGCCGGGGAGCTGTTTTTT. Translation: CASSILGLAGGAGELFF.

The chain is built from TRBV12-3 or TRBV12-4 and TRBJ2-3; D is perhaps TRBD2 (5 bases). This CDR3 region has 14 residues. Between the trimmed V and J ends, which lost 10 bases and 2 bases, there was a span of 16 bases. Here the CDR3 reads CATSQGSDTDTQYF. CDR3 nucleotides: TGTGCCACATCCCAAGGTAGCGACACAGATACGCAGTATTTT.